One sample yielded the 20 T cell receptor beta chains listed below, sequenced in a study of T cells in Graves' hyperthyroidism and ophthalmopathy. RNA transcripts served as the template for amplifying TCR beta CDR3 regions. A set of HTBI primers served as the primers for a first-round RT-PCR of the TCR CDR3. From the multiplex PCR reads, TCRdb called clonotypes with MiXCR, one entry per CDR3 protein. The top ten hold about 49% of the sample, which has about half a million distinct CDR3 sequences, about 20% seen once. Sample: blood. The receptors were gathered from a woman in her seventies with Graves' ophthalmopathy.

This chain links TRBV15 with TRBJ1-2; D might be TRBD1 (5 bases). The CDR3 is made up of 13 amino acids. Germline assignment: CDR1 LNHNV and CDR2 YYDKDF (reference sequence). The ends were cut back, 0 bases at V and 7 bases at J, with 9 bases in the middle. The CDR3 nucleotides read TGTGCCACCAGCAGAGACAGGGTCGCTGGCTACACCTTC. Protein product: CATSRDRVAGYTF.

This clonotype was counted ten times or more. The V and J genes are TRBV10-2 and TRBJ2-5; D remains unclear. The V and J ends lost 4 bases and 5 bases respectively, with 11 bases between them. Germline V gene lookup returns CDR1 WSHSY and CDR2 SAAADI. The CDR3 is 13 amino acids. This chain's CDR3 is CASSVRAKETQYF. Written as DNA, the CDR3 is TGCGCCAGCAGTGTCCGGGCAAAGGAGACCCAGTACTTC.

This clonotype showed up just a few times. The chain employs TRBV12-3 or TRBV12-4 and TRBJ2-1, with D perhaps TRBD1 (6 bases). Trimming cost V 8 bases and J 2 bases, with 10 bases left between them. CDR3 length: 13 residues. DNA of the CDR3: TGTGCCAGCGGTGGGGGCGCCTACAATGAGCAGTTCTTC. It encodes CASGGGAYNEQFF.

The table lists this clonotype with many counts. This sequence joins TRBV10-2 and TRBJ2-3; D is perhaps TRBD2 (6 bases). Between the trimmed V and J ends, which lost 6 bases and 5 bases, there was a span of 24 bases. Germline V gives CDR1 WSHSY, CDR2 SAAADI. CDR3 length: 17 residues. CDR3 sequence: CASRSPLLRRAGDTQYF. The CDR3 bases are TGCGCCAGCAGGTCGCCGCTGTTGAGGAGGGCCGGAGATACGCAGTATTTT.

CDR3: CASSLGGTAISPQHF. CDR3 nucleotides: TGTGCCAGCAGTTTAGGGGGCACGGCAATCAGCCCCCAGCATTTT. The chain links TRBV12-3 or TRBV12-4 to TRBJ1-5; the D gene is possibly TRBD1 (5 bases). V was pared by 1 base and J by 10 bases, with 17 bases between. This CDR3 contains 15 residues.

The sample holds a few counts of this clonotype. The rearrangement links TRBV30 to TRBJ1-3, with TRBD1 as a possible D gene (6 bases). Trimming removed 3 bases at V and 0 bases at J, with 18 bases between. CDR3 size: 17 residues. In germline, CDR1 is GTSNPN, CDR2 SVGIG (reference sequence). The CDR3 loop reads CAWRDLSGHSSGNTIYF. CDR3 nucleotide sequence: TGTGCCTGGAGGGACTTATCGGGACATAGCTCTGGAAACACCATATATTTT.

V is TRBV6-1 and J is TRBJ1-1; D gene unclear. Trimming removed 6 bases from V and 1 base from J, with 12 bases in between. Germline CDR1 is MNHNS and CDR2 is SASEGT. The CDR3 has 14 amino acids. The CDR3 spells CASRHVGGNTEAFF. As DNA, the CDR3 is TGTGCCAGCAGGCACGTAGGTGGGAACACTGAAGCTTTCTTT.

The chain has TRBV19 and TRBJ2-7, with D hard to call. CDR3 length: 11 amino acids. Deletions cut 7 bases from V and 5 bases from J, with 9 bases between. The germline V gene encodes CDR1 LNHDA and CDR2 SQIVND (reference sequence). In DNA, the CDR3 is TGTGCCAGTACCCCCACGAACGAGCAGTACTTC. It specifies CASTPTNEQYF. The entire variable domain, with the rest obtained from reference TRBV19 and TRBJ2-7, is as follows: DGGITQSPKYLFRKEGQNVTLSCEQNLNHDAMYWYRQDPGQGLRLIYYSQIVNDFQKGDIAEGYSVSREKKESFPLTVTSAQKNPTAFYLCASTPTNEQYFGPGTRLTVT.

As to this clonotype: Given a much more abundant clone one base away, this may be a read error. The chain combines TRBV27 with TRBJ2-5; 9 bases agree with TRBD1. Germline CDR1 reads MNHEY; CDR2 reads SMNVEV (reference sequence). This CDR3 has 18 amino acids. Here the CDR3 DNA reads TGTGCCAGCTCGTCGAACGCGGGACAGGGCCTAATCCAAGAGACCCTGTACTTC. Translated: CASSSNAGQGLIQETLYF.

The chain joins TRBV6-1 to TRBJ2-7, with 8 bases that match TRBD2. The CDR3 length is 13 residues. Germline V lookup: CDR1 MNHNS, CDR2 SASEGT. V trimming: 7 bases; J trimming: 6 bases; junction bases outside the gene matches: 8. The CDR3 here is CASKGLGPSEQYF. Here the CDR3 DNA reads TGTGCCAGCAAGGGACTAGGCCCTTCCGAGCAGTACTTC.

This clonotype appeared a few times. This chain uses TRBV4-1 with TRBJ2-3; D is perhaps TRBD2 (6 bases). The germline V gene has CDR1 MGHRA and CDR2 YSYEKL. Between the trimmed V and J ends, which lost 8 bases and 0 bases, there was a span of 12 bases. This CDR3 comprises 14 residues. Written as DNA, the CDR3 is TGCGCCAGCGGATTAGCGGCCAGCACAGATACGCAGTATTTT. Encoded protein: CASGLAASTDTQYF.

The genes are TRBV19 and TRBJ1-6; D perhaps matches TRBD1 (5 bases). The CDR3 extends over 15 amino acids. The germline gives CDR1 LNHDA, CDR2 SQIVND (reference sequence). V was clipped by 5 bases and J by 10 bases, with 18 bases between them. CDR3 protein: CASSSQGRKHSPLHF. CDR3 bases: TGTGCCAGTAGTTCGCAGGGACGGAAACACTCACCCCTCCACTTT.

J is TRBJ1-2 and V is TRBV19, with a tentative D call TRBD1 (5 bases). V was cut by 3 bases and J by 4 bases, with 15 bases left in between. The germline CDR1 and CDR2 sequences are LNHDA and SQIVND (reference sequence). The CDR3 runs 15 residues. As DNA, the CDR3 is TGTGCCAGTAGTATGGCCGGGGGGTCAGGCTATGGCTACACCTTC. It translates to CASSMAGGSGYGYTF. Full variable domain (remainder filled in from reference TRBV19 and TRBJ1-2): DGGITQSPKYLFRKEGQNVTLSCEQNLNHDAMYWYRQDPGQGLRLIYYSQIVNDFQKGDIAEGYSVSREKKESFPLTVTSAQKNPTAFYLCASSMAGGSGYGYTFGSGTRLTVV.

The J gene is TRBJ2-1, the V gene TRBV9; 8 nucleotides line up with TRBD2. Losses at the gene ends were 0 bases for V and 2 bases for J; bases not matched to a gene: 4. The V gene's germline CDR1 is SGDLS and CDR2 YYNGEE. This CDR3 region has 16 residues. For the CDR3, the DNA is TGTGCCAGCAGCGTAGGAGTGCGGGGGGCCTACAATGAGCAGTTCTTC. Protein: CASSVGVRGAYNEQFF. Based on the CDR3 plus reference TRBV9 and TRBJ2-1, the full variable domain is DSGVTQTPKHLITATGQRVTLRCSPRSGDLSVYWYQQSLDQGLQFLIQYYNGEERAKGNILERFSAQQFPDLHSELNLSSLELGDSALYFCASSVGVRGAYNEQFFGPGTRLTVL.

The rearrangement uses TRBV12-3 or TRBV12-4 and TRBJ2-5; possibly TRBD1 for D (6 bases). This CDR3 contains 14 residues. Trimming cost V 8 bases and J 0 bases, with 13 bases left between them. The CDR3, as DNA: TGTGCCAGCGGTGGGGACATAAACCAAGAGACCCAGTACTTC. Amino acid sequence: CASGGDINQETQYF.

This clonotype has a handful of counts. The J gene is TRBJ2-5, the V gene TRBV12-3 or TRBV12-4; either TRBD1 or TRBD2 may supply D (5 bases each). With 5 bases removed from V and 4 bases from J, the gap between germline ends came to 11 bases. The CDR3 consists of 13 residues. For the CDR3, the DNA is TGTGCCAGCAGTCTCGGGGCCCTAGAGACCCAGTACTTC. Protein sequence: CASSLGALETQYF.

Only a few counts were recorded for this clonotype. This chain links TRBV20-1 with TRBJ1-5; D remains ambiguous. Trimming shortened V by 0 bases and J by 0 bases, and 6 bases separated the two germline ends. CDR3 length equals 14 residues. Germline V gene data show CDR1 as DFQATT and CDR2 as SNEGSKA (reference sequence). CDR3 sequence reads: CSARERYSNQPQHF. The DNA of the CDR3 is TGCAGTGCTAGAGAGAGATATAGCAATCAGCCCCAGCATTTT.

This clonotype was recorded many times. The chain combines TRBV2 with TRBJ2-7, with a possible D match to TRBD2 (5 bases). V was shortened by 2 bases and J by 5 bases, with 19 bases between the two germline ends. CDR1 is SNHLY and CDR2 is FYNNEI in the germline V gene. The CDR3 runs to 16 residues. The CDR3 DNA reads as TGTGCCAGCAGTGAATGGGAGTTACTAGTTCCCGACGAGCAGTACTTC. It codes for CASSEWELLVPDEQYF.

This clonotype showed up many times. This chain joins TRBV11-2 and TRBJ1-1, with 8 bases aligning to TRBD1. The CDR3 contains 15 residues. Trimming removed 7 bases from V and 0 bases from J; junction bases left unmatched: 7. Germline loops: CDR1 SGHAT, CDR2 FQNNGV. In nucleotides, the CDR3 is TGTGCCAGCAACACCTGGACAGGGATGAACACTGAAGCTTTCTTT. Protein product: CASNTWTGMNTEAFF.

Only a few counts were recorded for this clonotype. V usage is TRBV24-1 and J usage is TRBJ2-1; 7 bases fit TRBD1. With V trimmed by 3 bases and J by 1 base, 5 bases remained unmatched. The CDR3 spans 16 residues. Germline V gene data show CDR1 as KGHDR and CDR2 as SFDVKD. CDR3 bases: TGTGCCACCAGTGATCTCTACAGGGGATCCTACAATGAGCAGTTCTTC. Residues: CATSDLYRGSYNEQFF.